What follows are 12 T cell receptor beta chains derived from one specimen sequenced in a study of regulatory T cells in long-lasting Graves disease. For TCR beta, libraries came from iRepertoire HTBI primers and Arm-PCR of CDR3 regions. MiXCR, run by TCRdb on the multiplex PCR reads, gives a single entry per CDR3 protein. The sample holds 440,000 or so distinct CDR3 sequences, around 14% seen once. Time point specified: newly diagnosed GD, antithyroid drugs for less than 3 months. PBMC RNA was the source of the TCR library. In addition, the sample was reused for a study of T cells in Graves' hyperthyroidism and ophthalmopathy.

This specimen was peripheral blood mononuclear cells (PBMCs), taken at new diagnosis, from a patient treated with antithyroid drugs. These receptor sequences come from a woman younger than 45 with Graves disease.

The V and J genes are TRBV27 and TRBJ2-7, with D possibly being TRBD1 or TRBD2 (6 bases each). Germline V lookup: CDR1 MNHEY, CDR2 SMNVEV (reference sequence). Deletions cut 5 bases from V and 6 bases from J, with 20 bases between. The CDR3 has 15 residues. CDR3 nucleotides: TGTGCCAGCAGTAAGGGGGGAGCAGGGAGTGGCGAGCAGTACTTC. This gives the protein CASSKGGAGSGEQYF.

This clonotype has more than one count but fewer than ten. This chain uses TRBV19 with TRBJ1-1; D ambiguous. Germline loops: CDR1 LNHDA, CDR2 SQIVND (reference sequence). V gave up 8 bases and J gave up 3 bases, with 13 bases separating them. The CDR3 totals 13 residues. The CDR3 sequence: CASADWVDTEAFF. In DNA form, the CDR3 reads TGTGCCAGTGCGGACTGGGTAGACACTGAAGCTTTCTTT.

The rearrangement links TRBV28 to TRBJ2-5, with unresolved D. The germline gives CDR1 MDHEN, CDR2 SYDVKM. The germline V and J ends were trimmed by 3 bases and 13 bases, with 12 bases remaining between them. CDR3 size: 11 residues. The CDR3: CASSFRTPRYF. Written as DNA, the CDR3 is TGTGCCAGCAGTTTCCGGACCCCGAGGTACTTC.

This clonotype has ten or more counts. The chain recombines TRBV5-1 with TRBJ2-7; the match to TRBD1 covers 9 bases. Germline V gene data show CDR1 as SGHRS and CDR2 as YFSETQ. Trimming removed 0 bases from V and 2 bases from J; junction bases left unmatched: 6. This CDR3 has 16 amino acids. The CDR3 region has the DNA TGCGCCAGCAGCTTGGGCGGGACAGGGCCCACCTACGAGCAGTACTTC. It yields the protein CASSLGGTGPTYEQYF.

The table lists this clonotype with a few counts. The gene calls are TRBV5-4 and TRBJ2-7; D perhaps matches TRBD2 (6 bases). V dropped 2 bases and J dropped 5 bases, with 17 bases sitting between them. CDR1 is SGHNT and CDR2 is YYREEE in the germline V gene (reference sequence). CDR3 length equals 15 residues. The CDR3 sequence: CASSFTSSMFDEQYF. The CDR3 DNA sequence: TGTGCCAGCAGCTTTACTAGCTCGATGTTCGACGAGCAGTACTTC.

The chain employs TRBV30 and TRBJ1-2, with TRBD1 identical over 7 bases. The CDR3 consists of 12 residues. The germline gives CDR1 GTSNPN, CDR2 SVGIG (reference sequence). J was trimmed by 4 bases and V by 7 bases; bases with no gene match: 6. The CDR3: CALIAGGYGYTF. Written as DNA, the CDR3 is TGTGCCTTGATCGCAGGGGGCTATGGCTACACCTTC.

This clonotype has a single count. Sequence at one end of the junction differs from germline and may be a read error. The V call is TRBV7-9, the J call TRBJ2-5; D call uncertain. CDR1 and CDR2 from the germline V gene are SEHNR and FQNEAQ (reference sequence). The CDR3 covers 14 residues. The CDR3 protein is CASTLVKMRETQYF. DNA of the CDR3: TGTGCCAGCACCTTAGTAAAGATGAGGGAGACCCAGTACTTC.

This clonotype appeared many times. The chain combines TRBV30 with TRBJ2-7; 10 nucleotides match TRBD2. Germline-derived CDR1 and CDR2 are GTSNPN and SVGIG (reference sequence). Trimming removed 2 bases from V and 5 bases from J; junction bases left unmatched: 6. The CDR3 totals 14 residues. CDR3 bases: TGTGCCTGGAGTCTGCTAGCGGGGGAGGACGAGCAGTACTTC. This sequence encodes CAWSLLAGEDEQYF.

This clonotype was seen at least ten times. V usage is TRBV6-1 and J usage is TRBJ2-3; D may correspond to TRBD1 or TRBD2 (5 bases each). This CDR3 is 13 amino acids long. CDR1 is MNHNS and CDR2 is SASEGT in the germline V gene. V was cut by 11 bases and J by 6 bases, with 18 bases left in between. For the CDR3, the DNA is TGTGCCGGGACCTCAGCGACTGCGGATACGCAGTATTTT. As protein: CAGTSATADTQYF.

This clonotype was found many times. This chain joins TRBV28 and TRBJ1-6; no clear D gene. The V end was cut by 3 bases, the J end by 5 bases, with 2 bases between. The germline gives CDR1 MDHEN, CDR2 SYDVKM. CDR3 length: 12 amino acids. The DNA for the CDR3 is TGTGCCAGCAGTTTGAATAATTCACCCCTCCACTTT. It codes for CASSLNNSPLHF.

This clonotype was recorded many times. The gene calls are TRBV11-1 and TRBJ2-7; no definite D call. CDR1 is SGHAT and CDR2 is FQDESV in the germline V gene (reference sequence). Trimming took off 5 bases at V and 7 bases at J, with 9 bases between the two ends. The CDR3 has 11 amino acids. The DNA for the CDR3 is TGTGCCAGCAGCCCCCACTCAGAGCAGTACTTC. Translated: CASSPHSEQYF.

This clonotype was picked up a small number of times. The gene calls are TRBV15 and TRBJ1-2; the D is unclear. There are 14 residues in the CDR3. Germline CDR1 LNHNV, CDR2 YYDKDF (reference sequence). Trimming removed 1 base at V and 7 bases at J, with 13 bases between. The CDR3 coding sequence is TGTGCCACCAGCAGAGCAGGCACCACTTTTGGCTACACCTTC. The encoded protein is CATSRAGTTFGYTF.